Following are 5 T cell receptor beta chains from one sample sequenced in a study of T-cell memory formation after mild COVID-19. TCRdb redid the calling of the 5' RACE reads with MiXCR, one entry per CDR3 protein. The sample has fewer than 400,000 distinct CDR3 sequences, roughly 15% seen once. The source material was PBMCs or a T cell subset sorted from them (not recorded which). These receptor sequences come from a man between 18 and 35 years old who had mild COVID-19 (a few samples of this study predate the infection). Cell type and time point are not known.

J is TRBJ1-4 and V is TRBV29-1, with TRBD1 as a possible D gene (6 bases). The CDR3 extends over 13 amino acids. The V and J ends lost 7 bases and 10 bases respectively, with 19 bases between them. Germline CDR1 and CDR2: SQVTM and ANQGSEA. The CDR3 is CSAWRGRGVKLFF. CDR3 nucleotides: TGCAGCGCATGGCGGGGGCGCGGGGTAAAACTGTTTTTT. Combining the CDR3 with reference TRBV29-1 and TRBJ1-4 gives the whole variable domain SAVISQKPSRDICQRGTSLTIQCQVDSQVTMMFWYRQQPGQSLTLIATANQGSEATYESGFVIDKFPISRPNLTFSTLTVSNMSPEDSSIYLCSAWRGRGVKLFFGSGTQLSVL.

This rearrangement joins TRBV15 to TRBJ2-7; TRBD2 is a possible D gene (6 bases). Germline loops: CDR1 LNHNV, CDR2 YYDKDF (reference sequence). The CDR3 covers 15 residues. With 0 bases removed from V and 4 bases from J, the gap between germline ends came to 13 bases. In nucleotides, the CDR3 is TGTGCCACCAGCAGAGAGGGGCCGGGGGAGTACGAGCAGTACGTC. Translated: CATSREGPGEYEQYV.

This clonotype was detected ten times or more. The chain links TRBV5-1 to TRBJ2-5, with 9 bases identical to TRBD2. The CDR3 is 14 amino acids. The V gene's germline CDR1 is SGHRS and CDR2 YFSETQ. V lost 3 bases to trimming and J lost 5 bases; unmatched junction nucleotides: 5. The CDR3 DNA follows: TGCGCCAGCAGCTCCGGGACTAGCCTGGAGACCCAGTACTTC. Amino acid sequence: CASSSGTSLETQYF.

The rearrangement links TRBV19 to TRBJ1-1; TRBD1 agrees at 7 bases. V shed 9 bases, J shed 4 bases, and the junction held 8 bases outside the gene matches. The germline gives CDR1 LNHDA, CDR2 SQIVND (reference sequence). The CDR3 covers 13 residues. The CDR3 sequence: CASTAGGTTEAFF. The CDR3 region has the DNA TGTGCCAGCACGGCAGGGGGGACCACTGAAGCTTTCTTT.

This chain connects TRBV20-1 to TRBJ1-6; D ambiguous. This CDR3 has 17 amino acids. Trimming took 0 bases from V and 0 from J, leaving 12 bases between them. Per the germline V gene, CDR1 is DFQATT and CDR2 is SNEGSKA (reference sequence). The CDR3 loop is CSARDLGLSSYNSPLHF. CDR3 sequence (DNA): TGCAGTGCTAGAGATCTGGGGTTAAGCTCCTATAATTCACCCCTCCACTTT.